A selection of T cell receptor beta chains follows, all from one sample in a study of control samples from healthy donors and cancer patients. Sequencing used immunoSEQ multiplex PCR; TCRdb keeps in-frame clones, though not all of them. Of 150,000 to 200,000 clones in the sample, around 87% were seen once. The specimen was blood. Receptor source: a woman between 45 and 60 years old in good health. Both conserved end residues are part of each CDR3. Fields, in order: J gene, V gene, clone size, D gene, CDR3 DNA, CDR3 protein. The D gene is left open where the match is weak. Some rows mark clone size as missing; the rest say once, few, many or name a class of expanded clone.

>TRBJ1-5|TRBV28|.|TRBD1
TGTGCCAGCAGGCAACAGGGGCCACCACTCAATCAGCCCCAGCATTTT
CASRQQGPPLNQPQHF
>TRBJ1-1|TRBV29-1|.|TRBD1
TGCAGCGTTGAGGGCAGGGGGCGGACTGAAGCTTTCTTT
CSVEGRGRTEAFF
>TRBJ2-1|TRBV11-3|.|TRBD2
TGTGCCAGCAGCCCCGGGGGGGCGTTCTCCTACAATGAGCAGTTCTTC
CASSPGGAFSYNEQFF
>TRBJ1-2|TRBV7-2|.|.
TGTGCCAGCAGCTTAACCCCCGACAGTCACTATGGCTACACCTTC
CASSLTPDSHYGYTF
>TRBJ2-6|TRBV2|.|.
TGTGCCAGCGAGTACGCCCCGGGTGAGGCTGGGGCCAACGTCCTGACTTTC
CASEYAPGEAGANVLTF
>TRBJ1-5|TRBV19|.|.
TGTGCCAGTAGTATACCAGGGTTGCCCCAGCATTTT
CASSIPGLPQHF
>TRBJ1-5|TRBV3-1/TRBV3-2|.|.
TGTGCCAGCAGCCCTCGCGGGCTCGTCAATCAGCCCCAGCATTTT
CASSPRGLVNQPQHF
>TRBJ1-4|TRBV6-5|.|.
TGTGCCAGCAGTTACCAGAAACAGGGTCGCGAAAAACTGTTTTTT
CASSYQKQGREKLFF
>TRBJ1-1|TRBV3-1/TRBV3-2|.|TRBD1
TGTGCCAGCAGCCTCAGGGGGGGAGCTTTCTTT
CASSLRGGAFF
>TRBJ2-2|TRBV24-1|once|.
TGTGCCACCAGTGATTTGCAGGTTAGGGCCGGGGAGCTGTTTTTT
CATSDLQVRAGELFF
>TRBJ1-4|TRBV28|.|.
TGTGCCAGCAGTCTTTTCTTCGGAAGGGAGACTAATGAAAAACTGTTTTTT
CASSLFFGRETNEKLFF
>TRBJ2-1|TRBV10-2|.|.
TGCGCCAGCAGAAACCCCGGGCCCTACAATGAGCAGTTCTTC
CASRNPGPYNEQFF
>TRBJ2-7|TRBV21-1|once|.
TGTGCCAGCAGCAAATGGCCCGGTGTTTTTAGGGGGACTCTTTCTTACGAGCAGTACTTC
CASSKWPGVFRGTLSYEQYF
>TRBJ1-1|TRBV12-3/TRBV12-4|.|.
TGTGCCAGCAGGATCGCAGGGGAAGCTTTCTTT
CASRIAGEAFF
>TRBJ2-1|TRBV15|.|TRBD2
TGTGCCACCAGCAGAGATCGGGGGCTAGCGGGAGTTGAGCAGTTCTTC
CATSRDRGLAGVEQFF
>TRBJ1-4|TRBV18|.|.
TGTGCCAGCTCACAACGTCAGGGAGATGAAAAACTGTTTTTT
CASSQRQGDEKLFF
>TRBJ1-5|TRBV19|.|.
TGTGCCAGTAGTATAAACCTGCGGTCATATAGCAATCAGCCCCAGCATTTT
CASSINLRSYSNQPQHF
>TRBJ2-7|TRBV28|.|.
TGTGCCAGCAGTTTGTTCGGGACACTCTACGAGCAGTACTTC
CASSLFGTLYEQYF
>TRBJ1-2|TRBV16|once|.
TGTGCCAGCAGCCAATCGCGGGCGTCTGGCTACACCTTC
CASSQSRASGYTF
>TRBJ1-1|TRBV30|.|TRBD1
TGTGCCTGGAGTGTACAGGGGGCGAGGTACGCTGAAGCTTTCTTT
CAWSVQGARYAEAFF
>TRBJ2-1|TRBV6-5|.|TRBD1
TGTGCCAGCAGCACACAGGGGATCGGCAATGAGCAGTTCTTC
CASSTQGIGNEQFF
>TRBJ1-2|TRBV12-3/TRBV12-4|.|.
TGTGCCAGCAGTTTTGTAGGTCTCGGCTACACCTTC
CASSFVGLGYTF
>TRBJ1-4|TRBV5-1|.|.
TGCGCCAGCACCCCAATTGGGGGGGGAGAAAAACTGTTTTTT
CASTPIGGGEKLFF
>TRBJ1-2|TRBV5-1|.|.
TGCGCCAGCAGCGCCCAAGGAAGCGGCTACACCTTC
CASSAQGSGYTF
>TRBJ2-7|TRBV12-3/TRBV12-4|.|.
TGTGCCAGCAGTCCCGGACAGAAACTCGAGCAGTACTTC
CASSPGQKLEQYF
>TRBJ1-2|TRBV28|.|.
TGTGCCAGCAGTTTAGCCAGGCCCCACGATGGCTACACCTTC
CASSLARPHDGYTF
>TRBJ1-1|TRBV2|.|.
TGTGCCAGCAGTGACCGTCAGAGTGAAGCTTTCTTT
CASSDRQSEAFF
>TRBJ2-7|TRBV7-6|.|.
TGTGCCAGCAGCTTAGGGCAGAACTCCTACGAGCAGTACTTC
CASSLGQNSYEQYF
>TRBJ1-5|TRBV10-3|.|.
TGTGCCAACCGACAGGAGGGTCAGCCCCAGCATTTT
CANRQEGQPQHF
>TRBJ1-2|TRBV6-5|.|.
TGTGCCAGCAGCCTCACAGGGAATGGCTACACCTTC
CASSLTGNGYTF
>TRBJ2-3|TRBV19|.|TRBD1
TGTGCCAGTAGAGGCGGACAGGGGGAGACAGATACGCAGTATTTT
CASRGGQGETDTQYF
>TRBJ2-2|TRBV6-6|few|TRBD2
TGTGCCAGCAGTACAACTAGCGGGGGGCTCTTCCGGGAGCTGTTTTTT
CASSTTSGGLFRELFF
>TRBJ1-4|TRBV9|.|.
TGTGCCAGCAGCGTTGGGGGCAGGAGTGAAAAACTGTTTTTT
CASSVGGRSEKLFF
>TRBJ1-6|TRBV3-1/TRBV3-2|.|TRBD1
TGTGCCAGCAGCGAGGGACAGTCTAATTCACCCCTCCACTTT
CASSEGQSNSPLHF
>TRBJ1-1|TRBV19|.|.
TGTGCCAGTAGTATAGTCGAGAACACTGAAGCTTTCTTT
CASSIVENTEAFF
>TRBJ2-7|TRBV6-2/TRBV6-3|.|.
TGTGCCAGCAGTTACGCACAGGCCGAGCAGTACTTC
CASSYAQAEQYF
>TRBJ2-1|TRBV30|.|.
TGTGCCTGGAGTGTACGCCATGGCGGAGATAACTACAATGAGCAGTTCTTC
CAWSVRHGGDNYNEQFF
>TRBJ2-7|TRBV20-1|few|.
TGCAGTGCTAGACTGCTACTCGAGCAGTACTTC
CSARLLLEQYF
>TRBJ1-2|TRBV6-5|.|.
TGTGCCAGCAGTTACTCAGGTCCGACAACGGGTGGCTACACCTTC
CASSYSGPTTGGYTF
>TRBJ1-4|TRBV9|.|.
TGTGCCAGCAGCCCTCGACAGTATGCAACTAATGAAAAACTGTTTTTT
CASSPRQYATNEKLFF
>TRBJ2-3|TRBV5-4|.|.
TGTGCCAGCAGCTTGGGAGGGGAGCGGGGCACAGATACGCAGTATTTT
CASSLGGERGTDTQYF
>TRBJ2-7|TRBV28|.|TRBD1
TGTGCCAGCTCCGGGACAGGGAACGAGCAGTACTTC
CASSGTGNEQYF
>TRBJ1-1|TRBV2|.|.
TGTGCCAGCAGTGTGGCAGGGGAGGACACTGAAGCTTTCTTT
CASSVAGEDTEAFF
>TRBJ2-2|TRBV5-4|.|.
TGTGCCATCCCGTCACAAGGTCCCAGAGACAGGAGCACCACCGGGGAGCTGTTTTTT
CAIPSQGPRDRSTTGELFF
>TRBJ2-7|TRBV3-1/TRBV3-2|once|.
TGTGCCAGCAGCGGGGGGACAAAATACTACGAGCAGTACTTC
CASSGGTKYYEQYF
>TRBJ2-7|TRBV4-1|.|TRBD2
TGCGCCAGCAGCCTAATAGCGGGAGTGGGGGAGCAGTACTTC
CASSLIAGVGEQYF
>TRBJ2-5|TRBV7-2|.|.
TGTGCCAGCAGCTTAGGGGGTTTCCAAGAGACCCAGTACTTC
CASSLGGFQETQYF
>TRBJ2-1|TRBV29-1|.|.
TGCAGCGTCGGCGCCAGGGGCCTCTACAATGAGCAGTTCTTC
CSVGARGLYNEQFF
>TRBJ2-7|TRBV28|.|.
TGTGCCAGCAGTTTACTCCAGGGGCTATCCTACGAGCAGTACTTC
CASSLLQGLSYEQYF
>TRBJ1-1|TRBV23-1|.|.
TGCGCCAGCAGTCAATGGGGCAGGACTGAAGCTTTCTTT
CASSQWGRTEAFF
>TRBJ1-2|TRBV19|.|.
TGTGCCAGTAGTGTCCGGGACTATGGCTACACCTTC
CASSVRDYGYTF
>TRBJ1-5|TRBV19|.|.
TGTGCCAGTACCTCCCAAGGGGTACATCAGCCCCAGCATTTT
CASTSQGVHQPQHF